This T cell receptor beta chain was documented in a study of Ad26.COV2.S vaccination and SARS-CoV-2 variants. Study in general: Donor got 5x10^10 or 1x10^11 viral particles of Ad26.COV2.S.

The V end was cut by 0 bases, the J end by 2 bases, with 11 bases between. Germline V gene data show CDR1 as MGHRA and CDR2 as YSYEKL. The CDR3 extends over 15 amino acids. About this clone itself: Its cognate antigen is unknown.

Only in-frame clones appear in the TCRdb table, and some are missing; sequencing was by immunoSEQ multiplex PCR. The sample lists about 370,000 clones, 88% seen once, with 3.5% in the top ten. Treatment defined: some 20 received Ad26.COV2.S at low or high dose, single or two shots; about five received placebo; per-sample allocation not given. Specimen acquisition occurred on day 63 following the initial vaccine or placebo injection. Whoever gave the sample was an adult aged 18-55 years in Boston. Study findings and constraints: Placebo recipients trailed vaccine recipients in spike-specific TCR breadth.

The TCR originated in a person between 18 and 65 years old who received the Ad26.COV2.S COVID-19 vaccine or a placebo. The chain has TRBV4-1 and TRBJ2-7, with a weak D call TRBD2 (6 bases). Material: peripheral blood, obtained in a trial of Ad26.COV2.S vaccine versus placebo. The CDR3 sequence is CASSQEPGGTYEQYF. The CDR3 coding sequence is TGCGCCAGCAGCCAAGAGCCCGGGGGAACCTACGAGCAGTACTTC.